What follows is one T cell receptor beta chain and its context. Its antigen remains unknown. These data are taken from a study of Ad26.COV2.S vaccination and SARS-CoV-2 variants. Regarding the study as a whole: Possibly, TCR breadth and depth analyses underestimated total T cell responses. Spike-specific CD8+ and CD4+ T cell responses reportedly showed substantial breadth after vaccination. Whether participants received vaccine or placebo, their non-spike TCR breadth was similar. Spike-specific TCR breadth was greater in vaccine than placebo recipients.

The table came from immunoSEQ multiplex PCR; TCRdb's copy has only in-frame clones and leaves some out. The top ten hold 5.9% of the sample, which has 150,000 to 200,000 clones, approximately 90% seen once. The sample in question was peripheral blood, obtained after recovery from COVID-19. This TCR derives from a human donor who had recovered from COVID-19.

CDR3 bases: TGTGCCAGCAGTCAGACAGGGGTGGGGAACACTGAAGCTTTCTTT. Protein product: CASSQTGVGNTEAFF. The J gene is TRBJ1-1, the V gene TRBV28; 8 bases map to TRBD1. CDR1 is MDHEN and CDR2 is SYDVKM in the germline V gene. The CDR3 sequence is 15 residues long. Germline trimming cut 5 bases from V and 1 base from J; bases unmatched to any gene: 6.